The sample holds a few counts of the clone carrying this T cell receptor (beta chain). Antigen: not known. Sequencing targeted expressed TCRB transcripts, as all isolated RNA had been reverse transcribed. The protocol was immunoSEQ multiplex PCR, while the TCRdb copy is restricted to in-frame clones and leaves out a portion. This sample yields fewer than 150,000 clones, of which 6.9% are seen a single time; around 1.5% belongs to the top ten. Sorted populations were all over 95% pure. The sample is drawn from a study of beta chain features in type 1 diabetes. Study outcomes and limitations: Moderately but significantly shorter TCRB CDR3s were found in Type 1 diabetes patients in all four CD4+ subsets.

The J segment lost 4 bases and the V segment lost 6 bases, leaving 3 bases of the junction unmatched. The CDR3 contains 11 residues. Germline CDR1 is DFQATT and CDR2 is SNEGSKA (reference sequence). Sample: central memory CD4+ T cells from blood. The chain combines TRBV20-1 with TRBJ2-7; 7 positions match TRBD2. The TCR sequence derives from a young woman in good health. CDR3 sequence (DNA): TGCAGTGCCCGGCGGGAGTACGAGCAGTACTTC. Amino acid sequence: CSARREYEQYF.